This is a list of T cell receptor beta chains from one sample in a study of blood T cell repertoires in COVID-19. The method was immunoSEQ multiplex PCR; TCRdb's version includes in-frame clones alone and lacks a portion of them. Of some 74,000 clones in the sample, approximately 87% were seen once. The sequenced sample consisted of peripheral blood. The receptor set was obtained from a woman older than 75 with acute or convalescent COVID-19. CDR3s include the opening cysteine and the closing phenylalanine or tryptophan. The order of the fields is V gene, CDR3 length, CDR3 protein.

v_call: TRBV9; cdr3_length: 15; cdr3_aa: CASSAYGRVVDGYTF
v_call: TRBV18; cdr3_length: 13; cdr3_aa: CASSPGQNQPQHF
v_call: TRBV3-1/TRBV3-2; cdr3_length: 16; cdr3_aa: CASSHQLTGGNTEAFF
v_call: TRBV12-3/TRBV12-4; cdr3_length: 12; cdr3_aa: CASSQEAYGYTF
v_call: TRBV29-1; cdr3_length: 14; cdr3_aa: CSATAGVVPTEAFF
v_call: TRBV18; cdr3_length: 14; cdr3_aa: CASSPQTGGTEAFF
v_call: TRBV29-1; cdr3_length: 13; cdr3_aa: CSVGESSNQPQHF
v_call: TRBV19; cdr3_length: 15; cdr3_aa: CASRGQGARNYGYTF
v_call: TRBV6-1; cdr3_length: 16; cdr3_aa: CASSERQGSYNSPLHF
v_call: TRBV29-1; cdr3_length: 11; cdr3_aa: CSVRGAYEQYF
v_call: TRBV27; cdr3_length: 14; cdr3_aa: CASSHTGSTDTQYF